A selection of T cell receptor beta chains follows, all from one sample in a study of monozygotic twins with inflammatory bowel disease. TCRdb reprocessed the 5' RACE reads; each CDR3 protein has one entry and no DNA is given. This table holds some 330,000 distinct CDR3 sequences. Source material: blood. Source of these receptors: a human donor with ulcerative colitis or Crohn's disease, or a healthy co-twin of an affected twin (not recorded which). CDR3s include the opening cysteine and the closing phenylalanine or tryptophan.

j_gene: TRBJ2-1
v_gene: TRBV27
CDR3aa: CASSLKNLAGNNEQFF

j_gene: TRBJ1-2
v_gene: TRBV27
CDR3aa: CASSLRLGGPYGYTF

j_gene: TRBJ2-7
v_gene: TRBV7-2
CDR3aa: CASSSWTGVVSEQYF

j_gene: TRBJ1-4
v_gene: TRBV7-9
CDR3aa: CASSLEWQNSEKLFF

j_gene: TRBJ2-5
v_gene: TRBV5-6
CDR3aa: CASSLWTVETQYF

j_gene: TRBJ2-2
v_gene: TRBV9
CDR3aa: CASSGLGQTVGGELFF

j_gene: TRBJ2-7
v_gene: TRBV7-2
CDR3aa: CASSSLWEQYF

j_gene: TRBJ2-7
v_gene: TRBV4-3
CDR3aa: CASSQEARVPTPYEQYF

j_gene: TRBJ2-5
v_gene: TRBV7-2
CDR3aa: CASSPSGALKGETQYF

j_gene: TRBJ2-7
v_gene: TRBV28
CDR3aa: CASARKNYEQYF

j_gene: TRBJ2-1
v_gene: TRBV2
CDR3aa: CASSEAGRSTFF

j_gene: TRBJ1-1
v_gene: TRBV5-1
CDR3aa: CASRTTGRGTEAFF

j_gene: TRBJ2-3
v_gene: TRBV19
CDR3aa: CASSQKSTDTQYF

j_gene: TRBJ1-6
v_gene: TRBV4-3
CDR3aa: CASSQENGGGKPLHF

j_gene: TRBJ2-1
v_gene: TRBV7-2
CDR3aa: CASSSSTGRPNEQFF

j_gene: TRBJ1-1
v_gene: TRBV28
CDR3aa: CASSLSRLEAFF

j_gene: TRBJ2-2
v_gene: TRBV24-1
CDR3aa: CATSTPGARSGELFF

j_gene: TRBJ2-1
v_gene: TRBV30
CDR3aa: CASGGRQTYNEQFF

j_gene: TRBJ2-2
v_gene: TRBV27
CDR3aa: CASSLGTNKGELFF

j_gene: TRBJ1-1
v_gene: TRBV24-1
CDR3aa: CATSDSGQVEAFF

j_gene: TRBJ2-7
v_gene: TRBV7-9
CDR3aa: CASSRGHNYEQYF

j_gene: TRBJ2-7
v_gene: TRBV7-9
CDR3aa: CASSLPLAGRNPYEQYF

j_gene: TRBJ2-6
v_gene: TRBV5-1
CDR3aa: CASSLAGLQGANVLTF

j_gene: TRBJ2-3
v_gene: TRBV7-2
CDR3aa: CASSSRHRHTDTQYF

j_gene: TRBJ2-2
v_gene: TRBV12-3/TRBV12-4
CDR3aa: CASTLRGRNTGELFF

j_gene: TRBJ2-1
v_gene: TRBV5-1
CDR3aa: CASSLIDINEQFF

j_gene: TRBJ2-7
v_gene: TRBV25-1
CDR3aa: CASSEGQGAGEQYF

j_gene: TRBJ2-7
v_gene: TRBV4-3
CDR3aa: CASSHDLTSGRNEQYF

j_gene: TRBJ2-1
v_gene: TRBV7-9
CDR3aa: CASSLDSWLAGDNEQFF

j_gene: TRBJ1-1
v_gene: TRBV3-1
CDR3aa: CASSQARGEAFF

j_gene: TRBJ1-2
v_gene: TRBV10-2
CDR3aa: CASSTRIVQVNYGYTF

j_gene: TRBJ1-2
v_gene: TRBV20-1
CDR3aa: CSATIQGPGGYTF

j_gene: TRBJ2-1
v_gene: TRBV29-1
CDR3aa: CSVLSRQLYNEQFF

j_gene: TRBJ1-1
v_gene: TRBV29-1
CDR3aa: CSVTGQWNTEAFF

j_gene: TRBJ1-5
v_gene: TRBV20-1
CDR3aa: CSARAPGQGGNQPQHF

j_gene: TRBJ2-1
v_gene: TRBV28
CDR3aa: CASSPHGLSSSYNEQFF

j_gene: TRBJ2-3
v_gene: TRBV5-1
CDR3aa: CASSLGQAVDTQYF

j_gene: TRBJ2-2
v_gene: TRBV12-3/TRBV12-4
CDR3aa: CASSIRLAANTGELFF

j_gene: TRBJ2-1
v_gene: TRBV3-1
CDR3aa: CASRLAGYNEQFF

j_gene: TRBJ2-5
v_gene: TRBV10-3
CDR3aa: CAISTRTGETQYF

j_gene: TRBJ2-3
v_gene: TRBV6-5
CDR3aa: CASSYSGTDRASQYF

j_gene: TRBJ1-1
v_gene: TRBV28
CDR3aa: CASSFPAGRAFF

j_gene: TRBJ2-1
v_gene: TRBV2
CDR3aa: CARSYSGGNNEQFF

j_gene: TRBJ2-7
v_gene: TRBV7-9
CDR3aa: CASSLARTGANEQYF

j_gene: TRBJ2-3
v_gene: TRBV5-4
CDR3aa: CASSLGGSGGTDTQYF

j_gene: TRBJ2-1
v_gene: TRBV7-2
CDR3aa: CASSPIATGNYEQFF